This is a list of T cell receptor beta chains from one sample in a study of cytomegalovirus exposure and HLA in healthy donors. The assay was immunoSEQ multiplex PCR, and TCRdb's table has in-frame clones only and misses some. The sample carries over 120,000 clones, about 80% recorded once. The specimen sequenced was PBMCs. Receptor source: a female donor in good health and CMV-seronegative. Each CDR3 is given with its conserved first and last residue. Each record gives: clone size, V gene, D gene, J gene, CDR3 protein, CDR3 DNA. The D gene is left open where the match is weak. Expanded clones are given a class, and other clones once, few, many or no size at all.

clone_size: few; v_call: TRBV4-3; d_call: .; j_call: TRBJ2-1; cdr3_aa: CASSQEEGSYNEQFF; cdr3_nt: TGCGCCAGCAGCCAAGAAGAGGGATCCTACAATGAGCAGTTCTTC
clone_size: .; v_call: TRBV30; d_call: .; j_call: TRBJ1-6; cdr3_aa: CAWENYSPLHF; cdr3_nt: TGTGCCTGGGAAAACTATTCACCCCTCCACTTT
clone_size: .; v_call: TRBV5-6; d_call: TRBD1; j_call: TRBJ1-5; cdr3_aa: CASSWTGGNQPQHF; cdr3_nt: TGTGCCAGCAGCTGGACAGGGGGCAATCAGCCCCAGCATTTT
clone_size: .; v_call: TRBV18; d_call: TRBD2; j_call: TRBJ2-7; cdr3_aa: CASSPPGLAGTYEQYF; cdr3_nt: TGTGCCAGCTCACCACCGGGCCTAGCGGGGACCTACGAGCAGTACTTC
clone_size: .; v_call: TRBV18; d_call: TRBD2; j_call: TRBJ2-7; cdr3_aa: CASSPGTSGGYEQYF; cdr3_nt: TGTGCCAGCTCACCAGGGACTAGCGGGGGCTACGAGCAGTACTTC
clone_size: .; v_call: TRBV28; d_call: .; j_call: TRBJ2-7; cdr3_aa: CASSLDKRIYEQYF; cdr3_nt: TGTGCCAGCAGTTTAGATAAGAGAATCTACGAGCAGTACTTC
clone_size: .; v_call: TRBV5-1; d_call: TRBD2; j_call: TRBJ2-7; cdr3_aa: CASSLDPSGYEQYF; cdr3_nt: TGCGCCAGCAGCTTGGATCCTAGCGGGTACGAGCAGTACTTC
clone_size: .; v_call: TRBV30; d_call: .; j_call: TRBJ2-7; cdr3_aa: CAWSRGRTYEQYF; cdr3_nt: TGTGCCTGGAGCCGAGGGAGAACCTACGAGCAGTACTTC
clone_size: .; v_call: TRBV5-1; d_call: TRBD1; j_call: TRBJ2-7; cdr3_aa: CASSGTGSYEQYF; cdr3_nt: TGCGCCAGTTCCGGGACAGGATCCTACGAGCAGTACTTC
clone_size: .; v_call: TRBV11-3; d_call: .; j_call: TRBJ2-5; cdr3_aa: CASSLGRVSETQYF; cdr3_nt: TGTGCCAGCAGCTTAGGTCGGGTATCAGAGACCCAGTACTTC
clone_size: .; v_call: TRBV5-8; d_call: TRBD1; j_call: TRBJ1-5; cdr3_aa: CASNTGQPNQPQHF; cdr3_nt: TGTGCCAGCAATACGGGACAGCCCAATCAGCCCCAGCATTTT
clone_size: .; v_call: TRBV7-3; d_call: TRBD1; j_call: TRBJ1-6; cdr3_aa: CASSRSGTAYNSPLHF; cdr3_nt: TGTGCCAGCAGCCGTTCCGGGACAGCGTATAATTCACCCCTCCACTTT
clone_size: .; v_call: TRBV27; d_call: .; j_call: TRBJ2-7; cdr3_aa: CASSRQNSYEQYF; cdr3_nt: TGTGCCAGCAGCAGACAGAACTCCTACGAGCAGTACTTC
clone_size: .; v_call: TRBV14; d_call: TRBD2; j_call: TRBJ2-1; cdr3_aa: CASSQALFGIAGGPSEQFF; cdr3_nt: TGTGCCAGCAGCCAAGCCCTCTTTGGAATAGCGGGAGGGCCAAGTGAGCAGTTCTTC
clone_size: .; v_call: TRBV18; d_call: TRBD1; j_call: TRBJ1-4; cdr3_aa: CASSPRQGPEKLFF; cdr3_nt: TGTGCCAGCTCACCCCGACAGGGGCCTGAAAAACTGTTTTTT
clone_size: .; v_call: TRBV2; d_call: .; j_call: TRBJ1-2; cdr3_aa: CASSDVLDGLALDYGYTF; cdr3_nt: TGTGCCAGCAGTGATGTTTTGGACGGACTCGCCTTAGACTATGGCTACACCTTC
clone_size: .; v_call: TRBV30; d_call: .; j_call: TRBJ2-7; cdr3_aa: CAWRPRGWRLNYEQYF; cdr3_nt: TGTGCCTGGAGGCCAAGGGGGTGGCGGCTAAACTACGAGCAGTACTTC
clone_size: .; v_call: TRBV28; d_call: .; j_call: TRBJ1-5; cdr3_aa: CASSPGGQPQHF; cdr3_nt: TGTGCCAGCAGTCCGGGTGGTCAGCCCCAGCATTTT
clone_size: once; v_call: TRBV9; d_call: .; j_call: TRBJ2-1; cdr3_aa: CASSETAFAYNEQFF; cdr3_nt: TGTGCCAGCAGCGAGACAGCTTTCGCCTACAATGAGCAGTTCTTC
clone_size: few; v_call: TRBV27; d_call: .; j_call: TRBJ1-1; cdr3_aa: CASSFRGTEAFF; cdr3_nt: TGTGCCAGCAGTTTTAGAGGAACTGAAGCTTTCTTT
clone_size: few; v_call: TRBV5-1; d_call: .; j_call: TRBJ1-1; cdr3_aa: CASSSERAWGNTEAFF; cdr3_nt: TGCGCCAGCAGCTCCGAGCGGGCCTGGGGGAACACTGAAGCTTTCTTT
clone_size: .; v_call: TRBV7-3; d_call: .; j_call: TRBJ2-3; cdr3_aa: CASSPGDPGTDTQYF; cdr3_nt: TGTGCCAGCAGCCCGGGGGACCCCGGAACGGATACGCAGTATTTT
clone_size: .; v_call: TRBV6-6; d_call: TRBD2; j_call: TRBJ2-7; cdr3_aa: CATSHGTRISEQYF; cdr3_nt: TGTGCCACCAGTCACGGGACTAGAATAAGCGAGCAGTACTTC
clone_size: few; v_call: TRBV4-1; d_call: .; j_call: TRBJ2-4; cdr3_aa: CASSPARAGREAIAKNIQYF; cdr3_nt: TGCGCCAGCAGCCCCGCACGGGCCGGCAGGGAAGCTATAGCCAAAAACATTCAGTACTTC
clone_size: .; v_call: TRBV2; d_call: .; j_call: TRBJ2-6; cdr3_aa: CASSLSVSGANVLTF; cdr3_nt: TGTGCCAGCAGTCTAAGCGTCTCTGGGGCCAACGTCCTGACTTTC
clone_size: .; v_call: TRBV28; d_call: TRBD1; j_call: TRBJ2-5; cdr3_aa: CASSPDRGGETQYF; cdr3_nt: TGTGCCAGCAGCCCCGACAGGGGGGGAGAGACCCAGTACTTC
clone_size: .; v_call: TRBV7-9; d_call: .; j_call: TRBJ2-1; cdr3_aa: CASSLVQGKSYNEQFF; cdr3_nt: TGTGCCAGCAGCTTGGTGCAGGGGAAGTCCTACAATGAGCAGTTCTTC
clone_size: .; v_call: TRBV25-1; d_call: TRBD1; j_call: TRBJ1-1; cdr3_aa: CASGGQGWTEAFF; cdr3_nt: TGTGCCAGCGGTGGACAGGGATGGACTGAAGCTTTCTTT
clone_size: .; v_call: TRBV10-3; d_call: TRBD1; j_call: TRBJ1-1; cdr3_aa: CAISGDRANTEAFF; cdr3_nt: TGTGCCATCAGTGGGGACAGGGCGAACACTGAAGCTTTCTTT
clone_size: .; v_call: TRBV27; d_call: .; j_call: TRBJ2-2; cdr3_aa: CASSAGTNTGELFF; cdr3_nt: TGTGCCAGCAGTGCCGGGACGAACACCGGGGAGCTGTTTTTT
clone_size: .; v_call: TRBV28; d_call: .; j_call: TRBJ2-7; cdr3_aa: CASSLRFPYEQYF; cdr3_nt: TGTGCCAGCAGTTTACGGTTCCCCTACGAGCAGTACTTC
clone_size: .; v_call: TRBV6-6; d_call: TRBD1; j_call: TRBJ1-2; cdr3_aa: CASSSRGGGQRYPF; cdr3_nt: TGTGCCAGCAGTTCCCGTGGAGGGGGCCAGCGCTACCCCTTC
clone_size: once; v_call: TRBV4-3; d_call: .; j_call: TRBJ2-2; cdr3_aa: CASSQLRLTGELFF; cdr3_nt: TGCGCCAGCAGCCAACTCAGACTTACCGGGGAGCTGTTTTTT
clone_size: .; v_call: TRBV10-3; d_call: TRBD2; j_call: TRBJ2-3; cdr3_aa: CATRGLAGEGTDTQYF; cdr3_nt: TGTGCCACCAGGGGACTAGCGGGAGAAGGAACAGATACGCAGTATTTT
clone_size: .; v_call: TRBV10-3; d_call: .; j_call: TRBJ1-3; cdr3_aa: CAIRDSGSMGNTIYF; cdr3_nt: TGTGCCATCAGGGACAGCGGTAGCATGGGAAACACCATATATTTT
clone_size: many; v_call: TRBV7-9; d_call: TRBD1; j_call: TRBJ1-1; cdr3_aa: CASSLTGGLSRTEAFF; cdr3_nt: TGTGCCAGCAGCCTCACAGGGGGCTTAAGTCGGACTGAAGCTTTCTTT
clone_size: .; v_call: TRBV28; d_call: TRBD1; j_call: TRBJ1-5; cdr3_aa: CASSYPGGTGDQPQHF; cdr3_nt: TGTGCCAGCAGTTACCCGGGCGGGACAGGGGATCAGCCCCAGCATTTT
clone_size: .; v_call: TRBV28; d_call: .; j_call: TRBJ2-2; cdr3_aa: CASRTYRVSGELFF; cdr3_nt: TGTGCCAGCAGAACCTACAGGGTGTCCGGGGAGCTGTTTTTT
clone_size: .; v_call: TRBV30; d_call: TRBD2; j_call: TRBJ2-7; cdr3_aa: CAWFSGYEQYF; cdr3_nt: TGTGCCTGGTTTAGCGGGTACGAGCAGTACTTC
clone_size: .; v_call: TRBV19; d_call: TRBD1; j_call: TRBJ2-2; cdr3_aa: CASRETGLNTGELFF; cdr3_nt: TGTGCCAGTAGAGAGACAGGGCTTAACACCGGGGAGCTGTTTTTT
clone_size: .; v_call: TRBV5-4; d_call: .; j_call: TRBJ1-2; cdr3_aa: CASSTPDGNYGYTF; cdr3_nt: TGTGCCAGCAGCACCCCAGACGGGAACTATGGCTACACCTTC
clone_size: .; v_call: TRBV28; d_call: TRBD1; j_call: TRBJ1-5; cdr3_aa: CASSFRSGQGGQPQHF; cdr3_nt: TGTGCCAGCAGTTTTCGTTCGGGACAGGGGGGTCAGCCCCAGCATTTT
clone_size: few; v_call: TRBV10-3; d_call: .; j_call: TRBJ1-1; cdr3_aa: CAINTGLMNTEAFF; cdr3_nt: TGTGCCATCAATACAGGGCTGATGAACACTGAAGCTTTCTTT
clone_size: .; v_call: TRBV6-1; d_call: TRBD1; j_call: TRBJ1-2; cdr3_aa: CASRETGGGYGYTF; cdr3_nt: TGTGCCAGCAGGGAGACAGGGGGCGGCTATGGCTACACCTTC